Below, 2 T cell receptor beta chains from the same sample are listed, as sequenced in a study of tissue T cells after allogeneic stem cell transplantation (dated by TCRdb to 2021 to 2024). Library preparation was by the immunoSEQ multiplex PCR assay. TCRdb carries this immuneACCESS record with in-frame sequences only. Its versions omit some clonotypes, under half of them owing to an unresolved V gene in the studies checked, with the rest unexplained. This sample gives some 17,000 clones in total; around 70% of them show up just once. The ten top clones hold approximately 1% of the sample. The sequencing sample was made of spleen. Every receptor here comes from a female BALB/c mouse in good health. This mouse strain bears the MHC haplotype H2-d.

This clone was seen more than once but under ten times. Gene names refer to mouse genes. From the germline J gene comes the end of the CDR3, since the read stops 1 residue before it. The chain combines TRBV17 with TRBJ2-7; the match to TRBD1 covers 10 bases. Germline V CDR1 and CDR2: MNHDT, YYDKIL. The V segment lost 5 bases and the J segment 6 bases; nucleotides outside the gene matches: 4. CDR3 length equals 13 residues. Partial CDR3 DNA: TGTGCTAGCAGTCGTAGGACAGGGGGTGAACAGTAC. This codes for CASSRRTGGEQY. The entire CDR3 sequence reads CASSRRTGGEQYF.

As to this clone: The gene names here belong to mouse. The CDR3 is CASSQDPNQDTQYF. Incomplete CDR3 DNA: TGTGCCAGCAGCCAAGACCCCAACCAAGACACCCAGTAC. The V call is TRBV5, the J call TRBJ2-5; D remains unclear. With the read ending 1 residue before the CDR3 end, the germline J gene is used to fill in that end. V was clipped by 0 bases and J by 0 bases, with 4 bases between them. The CDR3 spans 14 residues. Looked up from germline, CDR1 is LGHNA and CDR2 is YNLKQL (reference sequence).